The clone carrying this T cell receptor (beta chain) was seen just once. What it binds is unknown. Time point here: blood 4 weeks post-SBRT, at nephrectomy. Treatment given: 15 Gy SBRT to primary tumor, nephrectomy 4 weeks later. Nephrectomy followed 15 Gy stereotactic body radiation by 4 weeks. Blood was sampled at baseline, 2 weeks and 4 weeks after SBRT. This record comes from a study of radiation and T cells in renal cell carcinoma. Study-wide results and limits: Top tumor clonotypes rose in blood 2 weeks post-radiation, then contracted.

TCRdb keeps only in-frame clones here, not all; method: immunoSEQ multiplex PCR. The sample lists some 80,000 clones, roughly 85% occurring once. The CDR3 runs to 12 residues. The ends were cut back, 3 bases at V and 2 bases at J, with 4 bases in the middle. CDR1 is ENHRY and CDR2 is SYGVKD in the germline V gene. The input for sequencing was blood, taken from a patient whose treatment included radiotherapy and nephrectomy. The V call is TRBV10-3, the J call TRBJ2-5; D is ambiguous. The receptor's source is a woman aged 60-75 years with renal cell carcinoma. CDR3 sequence: CAISDGQETQYF. As DNA, the CDR3 is TGTGCCATCAGTGACGGACAAGAGACCCAGTACTTC.